These 30 T cell receptor beta chains originate from one sample sequenced in a study of radiation and T cells in renal cell carcinoma. This table comes from immunoSEQ multiplex PCR, and its TCRdb copy is limited to in-frame clones, with some not included. In the table there are about 100,000 clones, 75% to 85% of which are singletons. Specified time point: blood 4 weeks post-SBRT, at nephrectomy. Regarding treatment: 15 Gy SBRT to primary tumor, nephrectomy 4 weeks later. The specimen was blood, collected from a patient whose treatment included radiotherapy and nephrectomy. The receptors derive from a man in his 60s with renal cell carcinoma.

This clone occurred once. The rearrangement joins TRBV19 to TRBJ2-7; D perhaps matches TRBD2 (7 bases). Germline V lookup: CDR1 LNHDA, CDR2 SQIVND (reference sequence). The CDR3 consists of 14 residues. The V gene lost 7 bases and the J gene lost 2 bases, with 15 bases spanning the gap. CDR3 in DNA: TGTGCCAGTACCAAACGAGGGGGGGCCTACGAGCAGTACTTC. This sequence encodes CASTKRGGAYEQYF.

The V call is TRBV11-2, the J call TRBJ2-5; D unclear. Germline CDR1 and CDR2: SGHAT and FQNNGV. This CDR3 is built from 14 residues. Trimming removed 0 bases at V and 3 bases at J, with 8 bases between. The CDR3 region is CASSLDRWEETQYF. The CDR3 DNA reads as TGTGCCAGCAGCTTAGATCGTTGGGAAGAGACCCAGTACTTC. The variable domain in full, completed from reference TRBV11-2 and TRBJ2-5, reads EAGVAQSPRYKIIEKRQSVAFWCNPISGHATLYWYQQILGQGPKLLIQFQNNGVVDDSQLPKDRFSAERLKGVDSTLKIQPAKLEDSAVYLCASSLDRWEETQYFGPGTRLLVL.

The chain couples TRBV5-8 to TRBJ2-2; no clear D gene. V was pared by 2 bases and J by 5 bases, with 7 bases between. The CDR3 has 13 residues. Per the germline V gene, CDR1 is SGHTS and CDR2 is YDEGEE. The CDR3 coding sequence is TGTGCCAGCAGCTTCCGTCTGACCGGGGAGCTGTTTTTT. Protein sequence: CASSFRLTGELFF.

A single count supports this clone. This chain uses TRBV7-6 with TRBJ2-7, with 9 bases lining up with TRBD1. V was clipped by 5 bases and J by 5 bases; unmatched bases: 7. Looked up from germline, CDR1 is SGHVS and CDR2 is FNYEAQ. This CDR3 has 14 amino acids. The CDR3 is CASSRAGQGNEQYF. The CDR3 DNA is TGTGCCAGCAGCCGGGCGGGACAGGGAAACGAGCAGTACTTC.

J is TRBJ1-2 and V is TRBV4-1; TRBD1 might be the D (5 bases). Trimming shortened V by 0 bases and J by 4 bases, and 12 bases separated the two germline ends. The CDR3 runs 15 residues. Germline V gene sequence: CDR1 MGHRA, CDR2 YSYEKL. CDR3 amino acids: CASSQEGTRGYGYTF. CDR3 in DNA: TGCGCCAGCAGCCAAGAGGGGACGAGGGGCTATGGCTACACCTTC.

This clone was counted a few times. V usage is TRBV5-1 and J usage is TRBJ2-7; possibly TRBD1 for D (5 bases). This CDR3 has 14 residues. From germline, CDR1 is SGHRS and CDR2 YFSETQ. V lost 0 bases, J lost 9 bases, and 16 bases lay in between. In DNA, the CDR3 is TGCGCCAGCAGCTTGGAGGTAGGGGTTACTGGGCAGTACTTC. This encodes CASSLEVGVTGQYF. The whole variable domain, remainder taken from reference TRBV5-1 and TRBJ2-7, is KAGVTQTPRYLIKTRGQQVTLSCSPISGHRSVSWYQQTPGQGLQFLFEYFSETQRNKGNFPGRFSGRQFSNSRSEMNVSTLELGDSALYLCASSLEVGVTGQYFGPGTRLTVT.

This chain uses TRBV5-1 with TRBJ2-2, with 7 bases matching TRBD2. The V segment lost 4 bases and the J segment 4 bases; nucleotides outside the gene matches: 4. The CDR3 consists of 14 residues. CDR1 and CDR2 (germline): SGHRS, YFSETQ. This CDR3 reads CASSREGSTGELFF. DNA for the CDR3: TGCGCCAGCAGCAGGGAGGGGAGCACCGGGGAGCTGTTTTTT.

The chain is built from TRBV19 and TRBJ1-4, with 8 bases fitting TRBD1. The CDR3 is 15 residues long. J gave up 5 bases and V 5 bases, and 7 bases lay outside the gene matches. From germline, CDR1 is LNHDA and CDR2 SQIVND (reference sequence). CDR3 nucleotides: TGTGCCAGTAGTCCCTCAGGGGGCTCCAATGAAAAACTGTTTTTT. Translating it yields CASSPSGGSNEKLFF.

This clone was seen only a few times. This chain links TRBV9 with TRBJ1-1; 7 bases agree with TRBD1. The CDR3 has 14 amino acids. The V segment lost 0 bases and the J segment 7 bases; nucleotides outside the gene matches: 6. Looked up from germline, CDR1 is SGDLS and CDR2 is YYNGEE. The CDR3 here is CASSVVTGANEAFF. CDR3 DNA: TGTGCCAGCAGCGTAGTAACAGGGGCAAATGAAGCTTTCTTT.

V is TRBV7-2 and J is TRBJ2-7; TRBD2 aligns across 8 bases. The CDR3 is made up of 14 amino acids. Germline V gene data show CDR1 as SGHTA and CDR2 as FQGNSA. J lost 2 bases, V lost 5 bases, and 5 bases had no gene match. CDR3 nucleotide sequence: TGTGCCAGCAGCCTCGGGGGGGGAACCTACGAGCAGTACTTC. This codes for CASSLGGGTYEQYF.

This sequence joins TRBV13 and TRBJ1-6; D is uncertain. Germline loops: CDR1 PRHDT, CDR2 FYEKMQ (reference sequence). The CDR3 covers 14 residues. V shed 5 bases and J shed 6 bases, with 11 bases lying between them. CDR3 amino acids: CASSTGIVNSPLHF. CDR3 sequence (DNA): TGTGCCAGCAGCACCGGGATCGTTAATTCACCCCTCCACTTT.

The chain carries TRBV15 and TRBJ1-2; no firm D call. The V gene lost 1 base and the J gene lost 8 bases, with 20 bases spanning the gap. Per germline, CDR1 LNHNV and CDR2 YYDKDF (reference sequence). The CDR3 sequence is 16 residues long. CDR3: CATSRGRSERTEGYTF. The CDR3 coding sequence is TGTGCCACCAGCAGAGGGAGGAGTGAGAGGACTGAGGGCTACACCTTC.

The V gene is TRBV7-9, the J gene TRBJ2-1, with D perhaps matching TRBD2 (6 bases). V lost 4 bases, J lost 8 bases, and 21 bases lay in between. Germline-derived CDR1 and CDR2 are SEHNR and FQNEAQ (reference sequence). This CDR3 comprises 16 residues. CDR3 amino acids: CASSSLRSGVIDEQFF. The DNA for the CDR3 is TGTGCCAGCAGCTCCCTCCGGTCGGGAGTAATCGATGAGCAGTTCTTC.

The chain uses TRBV7-2 and TRBJ1-2; 9 bases are shared with TRBD1. The CDR3 is 15 amino acids. Germline V gene sequence: CDR1 SGHTA, CDR2 FQGNSA. Trimming at V came to 5 bases and at J to 4 bases, leaving 8 bases not matched to a gene. CDR3 loop: CASSPGTGNSYGYTF. As DNA, the CDR3 is TGTGCCAGCAGCCCCGGGACAGGGAACAGCTATGGCTACACCTTC.

This rearrangement joins TRBV7-9 to TRBJ1-2; no definite D call. In germline, CDR1 is SEHNR, CDR2 FQNEAQ (reference sequence). With 1 base removed from V and 7 bases from J, the gap between germline ends came to 13 bases. CDR3 size: 14 residues. CDR3 in amino acids: CASSLGNSLGGYTF. In DNA, the CDR3 is TGTGCCAGCAGCTTAGGAAATTCCCTGGGTGGCTACACCTTC.

In its sample, this clone was seen once. The chain combines TRBV28 with TRBJ2-7; 8 bases align to TRBD1. This CDR3 has 19 amino acids. The V and J ends lost 5 bases and 5 bases, in that order; junction bases with no gene match: 23. Germline loops: CDR1 MDHEN, CDR2 SYDVKM. For the CDR3, the DNA is TGTGCCAGCAGTCCCGGTGGCAGTCTCGGGGACAGGCGTCCCGACGAGCAGTACTTC. Translating gives CASSPGGSLGDRRPDEQYF.

This sequence joins TRBV19 and TRBJ2-7; 7 bases match TRBD1. This CDR3 contains 16 residues. With V trimmed by 6 bases and J by 1 base, 12 bases remained unmatched. Per germline, CDR1 LNHDA and CDR2 SQIVND (reference sequence). The CDR3 DNA sequence: TGTGCCAGTAGCCCCCAAGGGGGCGGGCTTTCCTACGAGCAGTACTTC. Amino acid sequence: CASSPQGGGLSYEQYF.

This chain connects TRBV4-2 to TRBJ1-5; TRBD1 is a possible D gene (6 bases). CDR1 and CDR2 from the germline V gene are LGHNA and YNFKEQ. The V and J ends lost 0 bases and 0 bases respectively, with 12 bases between them. This CDR3 is built from 17 residues. The CDR3 region has the DNA TGTGCCAGCAGCCAAGATACGGACAGACCTAGCAATCAGCCCCAGCATTTT. Protein sequence: CASSQDTDRPSNQPQHF.

The chain carries TRBV7-8 and TRBJ2-1, with TRBD2 identical over 8 bases. The CDR3 contains 18 residues. Looked up from germline, CDR1 is SGHVS and CDR2 is FQNEAQ. J gave up 0 bases and V 3 bases, and 10 bases lay outside the gene matches. The CDR3 protein is CASSFLSRGTSSYNEQFF. The CDR3, as DNA: TGTGCCAGCAGCTTTCTTTCCCGGGGGACTAGCTCCTACAATGAGCAGTTCTTC.

This clone was picked up many times. The V and J genes are TRBV5-1 and TRBJ2-5; 8 bases are a match to TRBD1. V lost 4 bases to trimming and J lost 3 bases; unmatched junction nucleotides: 11. Germline V gene lookup returns CDR1 SGHRS and CDR2 YFSETQ. This CDR3 contains 16 residues. CDR3 sequence: CASSPRTGIGEETQYF. The CDR3 DNA follows: TGCGCCAGCAGCCCCAGGACAGGGATTGGGGAAGAGACCCAGTACTTC.

In this sample, this clone turned up a few times. V gene TRBV6-5 combines with J gene TRBJ2-7; a weak D match, TRBD2 (6 bases). Germline lookup yields CDR1 MNHEY and CDR2 SVGAGI. The CDR3 totals 15 residues. The V end lost 2 bases, the J end lost 4 bases, and 15 bases lay between the germline ends. This CDR3 reads CASSYRMGGLYEQYF. CDR3 coding DNA: TGTGCCAGCAGTTACCGAATGGGAGGACTGTACGAGCAGTACTTC.

This clone was seen just once. CDR3 bases: TGTGCCAGCAGCTCCGACACCTACGAGCAGTACTTC. Residues: CASSSDTYEQYF. The rearrangement joins TRBV13 to TRBJ2-7; D not certain. The CDR3 loop spans 12 amino acids. Trimming took off 4 bases at V and 2 bases at J, with 6 bases between the two ends. CDR1 PRHDT and CDR2 FYEKMQ come from the germline V gene (reference sequence).

The CDR3 coding sequence is TGTGCCAGCAGGCGAAACAGCCGCCCTGTCGAAAAACTGTTTTTT. Amino acid sequence: CASRRNSRPVEKLFF. V is TRBV27 and J is TRBJ1-4; D call uncertain. This CDR3 is 15 amino acids long. V was trimmed by 6 bases and J by 8 bases, leaving 19 bases between them. The V gene's germline CDR1 is MNHEY and CDR2 SMNVEV (reference sequence).

The chain carries TRBV14 and TRBJ1-3; D gene unclear. This CDR3 comprises 15 residues. The germline V gene has CDR1 SGHDN and CDR2 FVKESK. The germline V and J ends were trimmed by 5 bases and 0 bases, with 11 bases remaining between them. The CDR3 sequence: CASSSQRFSGNTIYF. The CDR3 bases are TGTGCCAGCAGCTCCCAGCGATTCTCTGGAAACACCATATATTTT.

This clone was seen once. This chain uses TRBV6-1 with TRBJ2-3; D is possibly TRBD2 (7 bases). Trimming took off 0 bases at V and 1 base at J, with 14 bases between the two ends. The CDR3 extends over 17 amino acids. Germline loops: CDR1 MNHNS, CDR2 SASEGT. The CDR3 protein is CASSEAGGALRTDTQYF. Here the CDR3 DNA reads TGTGCCAGCAGTGAAGCAGGGGGGGCCCTTCGCACAGATACGCAGTATTTT.

The chain combines TRBV9 with TRBJ1-1, with a possible D match to TRBD1 (6 bases). The CDR3 loop spans 14 amino acids. The V end was cut by 0 bases, the J end by 4 bases, with 10 bases between. The germline V gene encodes CDR1 SGDLS and CDR2 YYNGEE. CDR3 in DNA: TGTGCCAGCAGCGTAGCAGGGGAGGGCACTGAAGCTTTCTTT. The encoded protein is CASSVAGEGTEAFF.

The chain couples TRBV19 to TRBJ2-7, with 12 bases that match TRBD2. The CDR3 covers 14 residues. After removal of 9 bases from V and 3 bases from J, the junction contained 6 bases not matched to a gene. Germline CDR1 reads LNHDA; CDR2 reads SQIVND (reference sequence). CDR3 in amino acids: CASAPGLAGYEQYF. The CDR3 DNA is TGTGCCAGCGCCCCGGGACTAGCGGGCTACGAGCAGTACTTC. Based on the CDR3 plus reference TRBV19 and TRBJ2-7, the full variable domain is DGGITQSPKYLFRKEGQNVTLSCEQNLNHDAMYWYRQDPGQGLRLIYYSQIVNDFQKGDIAEGYSVSREKKESFPLTVTSAQKNPTAFYLCASAPGLAGYEQYFGPGTRLTVT.

This clone is a singleton in its sample. The chain employs TRBV7-8 and TRBJ2-1, with D perhaps matching TRBD2 (6 bases). This CDR3 is built from 14 residues. CDR1 SGHVS and CDR2 FQNEAQ come from the germline V gene. Trimming stripped 4 bases from V and 3 bases from J, with 10 bases between. The CDR3 here is CASSWTNYYNEQFF. CDR3 coding DNA: TGTGCCAGCAGCTGGACTAACTACTACAATGAGCAGTTCTTC. Full variable domain (outside the CDR3, taken from reference TRBV7-8 and TRBJ2-1): GAGVSQSPRYKVAKRGQDVALRCDPISGHVSLFWYQQALGQGPEFLTYFQNEAQLDKSGLPSDRFFAERPEGSVSTLKIQRTQQEDSAVYLCASSWTNYYNEQFFGPGTRLTVL.

The chain is built from TRBV6-6 and TRBJ2-3, with TRBD2 matching 7 bases. The J segment lost 1 base and the V segment lost 6 bases, leaving 10 bases of the junction unmatched. CDR1 and CDR2 from the germline V gene are MNHNY and SVGAGI (reference sequence). The CDR3 has 16 amino acids. CDR3 sequence (DNA): TGTGCCAGCAGCCCGGGACTAATCGGGGGCACAGATACGCAGTATTTT. This sequence encodes CASSPGLIGGTDTQYF.

This rearrangement joins TRBV9 to TRBJ1-2; D unclear. There are 13 residues in the CDR3. The V end lost 0 bases, the J end lost 7 bases, and 10 bases lay between the germline ends. Germline V gene data show CDR1 as SGDLS and CDR2 as YYNGEE. The CDR3 DNA reads TGTGCCAGCAGCGTAGATCGGGCCCGTGGCTACACCTTC. Its protein product is CASSVDRARGYTF.